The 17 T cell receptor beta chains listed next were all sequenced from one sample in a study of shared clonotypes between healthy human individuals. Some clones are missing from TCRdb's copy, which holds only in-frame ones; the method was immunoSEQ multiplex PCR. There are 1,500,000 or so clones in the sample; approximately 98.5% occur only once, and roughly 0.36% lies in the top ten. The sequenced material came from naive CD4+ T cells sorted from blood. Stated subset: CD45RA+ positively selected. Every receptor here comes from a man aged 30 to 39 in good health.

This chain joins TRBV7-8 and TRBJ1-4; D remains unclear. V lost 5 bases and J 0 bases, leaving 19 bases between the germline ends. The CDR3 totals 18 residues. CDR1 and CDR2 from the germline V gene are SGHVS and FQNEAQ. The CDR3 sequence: CASSPFHKLLATNEKLFF. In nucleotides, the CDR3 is TGTGCCAGCAGCCCCTTCCACAAGTTACTGGCAACTAATGAAAAACTGTTTTTT.

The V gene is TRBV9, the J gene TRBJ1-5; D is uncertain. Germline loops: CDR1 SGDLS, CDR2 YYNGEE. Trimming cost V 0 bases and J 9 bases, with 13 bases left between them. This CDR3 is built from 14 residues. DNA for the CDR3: TGTGCCAGCAGCGTAGGTTCCCTAATTGGGCCCCAGCATTTT. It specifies CASSVGSLIGPQHF.

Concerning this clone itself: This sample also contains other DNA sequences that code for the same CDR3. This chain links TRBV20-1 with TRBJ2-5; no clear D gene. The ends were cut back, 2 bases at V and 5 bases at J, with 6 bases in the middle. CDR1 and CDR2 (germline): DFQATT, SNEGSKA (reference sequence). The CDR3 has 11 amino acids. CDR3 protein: CSARLVETQYF. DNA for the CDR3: TGCAGTGCTAGATTGGTCGAGACCCAGTACTTC.

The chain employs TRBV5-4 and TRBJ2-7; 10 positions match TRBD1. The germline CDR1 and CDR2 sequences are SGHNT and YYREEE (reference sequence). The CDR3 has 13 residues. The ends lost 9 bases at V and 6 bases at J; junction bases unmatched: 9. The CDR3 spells CATSDRGSGEQYF. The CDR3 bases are TGTGCCACCTCGGACAGGGGGTCAGGCGAGCAGTACTTC.

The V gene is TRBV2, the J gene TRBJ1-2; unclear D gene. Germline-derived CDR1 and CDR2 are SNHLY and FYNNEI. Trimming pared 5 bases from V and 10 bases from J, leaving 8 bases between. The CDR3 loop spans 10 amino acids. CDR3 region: CASSLEVYTF. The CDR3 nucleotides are TGTGCCAGCAGTCTCGAGGTCTACACCTTC.

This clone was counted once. CDR3 region: CATGGVTANEQFF. The CDR3 bases are TGTGCCACCGGAGGGGTGACTGCCAATGAGCAGTTCTTC. The chain recombines TRBV10-3 with TRBJ2-1; D may be TRBD2 (6 bases). Germline V gives CDR1 ENHRY, CDR2 SYGVKD. The CDR3 consists of 13 residues. Trimming cost V 10 bases and J 6 bases, with 16 bases left between them.

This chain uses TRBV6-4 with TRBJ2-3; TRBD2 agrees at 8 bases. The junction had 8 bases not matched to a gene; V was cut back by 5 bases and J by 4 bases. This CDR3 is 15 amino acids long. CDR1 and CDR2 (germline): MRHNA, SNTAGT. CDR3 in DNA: TGTGCCAGCAGTACGACTAGCGCGGCCTCAGATACGCAGTATTTT. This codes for CASSTTSAASDTQYF.

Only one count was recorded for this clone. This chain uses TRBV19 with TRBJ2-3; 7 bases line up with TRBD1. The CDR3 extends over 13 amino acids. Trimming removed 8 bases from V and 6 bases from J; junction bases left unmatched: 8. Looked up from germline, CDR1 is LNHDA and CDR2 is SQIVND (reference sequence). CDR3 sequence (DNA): TGTGCCAGTGGGGTGACAGGGACCGATACGCAGTATTTT. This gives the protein CASGVTGTDTQYF.

In nucleotides, the CDR3 is TGCGCCAGCAGCCAAGGGTTGGGCTTTCCGTACGAGCAGTACTTC. This gives the protein CASSQGLGFPYEQYF. This chain joins TRBV4-1 and TRBJ2-7; no definite D call. CDR1 and CDR2 from the germline V gene are MGHRA and YSYEKL. Trimming pared 1 base from V and 4 bases from J, leaving 14 bases between. CDR3 size: 15 residues.

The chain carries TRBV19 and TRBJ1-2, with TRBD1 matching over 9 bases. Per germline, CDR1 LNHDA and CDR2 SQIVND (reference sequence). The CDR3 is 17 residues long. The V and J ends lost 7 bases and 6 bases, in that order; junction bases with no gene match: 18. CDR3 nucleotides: TGTGCCAGTACCGCAGATGTCGGACAGGGGTTCACTGATGGCTACACCTTC. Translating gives CASTADVGQGFTDGYTF.

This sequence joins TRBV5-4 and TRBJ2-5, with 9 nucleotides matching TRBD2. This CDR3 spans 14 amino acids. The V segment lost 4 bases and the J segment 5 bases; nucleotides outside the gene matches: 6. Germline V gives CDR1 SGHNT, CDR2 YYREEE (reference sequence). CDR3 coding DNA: TGTGCCAGCAGCCCAAGGACTAGCGAGGAGACCCAGTACTTC. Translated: CASSPRTSEETQYF.

In DNA form, the CDR3 reads TGTGCCAGCAGCTTCACCGGGGTTAGAACCCAGTACTTC. Protein sequence: CASSFTGVRTQYF. This chain connects TRBV5-6 to TRBJ2-5, with D possibly being TRBD2 (5 bases). This CDR3 comprises 13 residues. Trimming removed 2 bases from V and 8 bases from J, with 13 bases in between. The germline gives CDR1 SGHDT, CDR2 YYEEEE.

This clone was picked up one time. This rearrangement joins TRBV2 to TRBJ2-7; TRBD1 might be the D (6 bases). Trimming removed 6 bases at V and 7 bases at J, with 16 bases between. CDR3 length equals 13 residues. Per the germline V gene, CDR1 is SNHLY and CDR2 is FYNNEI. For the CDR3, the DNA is TGTGCCAGCAGGGAAACAGGGCCCGAAGAGCAGTACTTC. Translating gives CASRETGPEEQYF.

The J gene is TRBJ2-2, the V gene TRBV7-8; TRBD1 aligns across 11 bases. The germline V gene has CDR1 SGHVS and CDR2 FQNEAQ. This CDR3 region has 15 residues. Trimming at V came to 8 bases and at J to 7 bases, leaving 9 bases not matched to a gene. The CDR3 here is CASREDRGLIGELFF. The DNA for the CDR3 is TGTGCCAGCCGCGAGGACAGGGGGCTGATCGGGGAGCTGTTTTTT.

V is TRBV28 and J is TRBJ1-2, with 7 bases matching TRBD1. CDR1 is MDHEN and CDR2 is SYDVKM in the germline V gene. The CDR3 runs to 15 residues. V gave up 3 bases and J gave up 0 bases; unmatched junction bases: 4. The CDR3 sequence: CASSFRDRSNYGYTF. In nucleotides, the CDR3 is TGTGCCAGCAGTTTCCGGGACAGATCTAACTATGGCTACACCTTC.

The CDR3 loop is CASSGGVVGVDGYTF. The DNA for the CDR3 is TGCGCCAGCAGTGGCGGAGTCGTAGGGGTTGATGGCTACACCTTC. The chain recombines TRBV10-2 with TRBJ1-2; weak D call: TRBD1 (5 bases). From germline, CDR1 is WSHSY and CDR2 SAAADI. This CDR3 is 15 amino acids long. V shed 4 bases and J shed 6 bases, with 18 bases lying between them.

This chain's CDR3 is CASSPGGRDEQYF. CDR3 sequence (DNA): TGTGCCAGCAGCCCAGGTGGGCGGGACGAGCAGTACTTC. The gene calls are TRBV9 and TRBJ2-7; possible D gene TRBD2, 5 bases. This CDR3 has 13 amino acids. The V and J ends lost 4 bases and 5 bases respectively, with 13 bases between them. In germline, CDR1 is SGDLS, CDR2 YYNGEE.